This passage covers 15 T cell receptor beta chains from one sample sequenced in a study of T-cell memory formation after mild COVID-19. Each CDR3 protein is one row after TCRdb ran MiXCR on the 5' RACE reads. The sample has more than 150,000 distinct CDR3 sequences; about 20% are singletons. The sample taken for sequencing was PBMCs or a T cell subset sorted from them (not recorded which). These receptor sequences come from an adult woman who had mild COVID-19 (a few samples of this study predate the infection). Cell type and time point are not known.

This clonotype came up a few times. The chain carries TRBV12-3 or TRBV12-4 and TRBJ2-3; 8 bases are a match to TRBD2. V lost 4 bases and J lost 4; bases outside the gene matches: 4. The CDR3 spans 14 residues. The DNA for the CDR3 is TGTGCCAGCAGTTACCGGGAGGGAGCAGATACGCAGTATTTT. Translated: CASSYREGADTQYF.

This clonotype showed up just a few times. The genes are TRBV24-1 and TRBJ1-2; 10 bases agree with TRBD1. The CDR3 is made up of 13 amino acids. Germline values: CDR1 KGHDR, CDR2 SFDVKD. With 9 bases clipped from V and 7 bases from J, the junction kept 7 bases outside the gene matches. DNA of the CDR3: TGTGCCACCGGGGGGACAGGGGCCATTGGCTACACCTTC. Amino acid sequence: CATGGTGAIGYTF.

This clonotype turned up a few times. V is TRBV5-1 and J is TRBJ2-5; D is possibly TRBD2 (5 bases). V was cut by 4 bases and J by 5 bases, with 18 bases left in between. The CDR3 is 15 residues long. The germline V gene has CDR1 SGHRS and CDR2 YFSETQ. The CDR3 sequence is CASSPHPGSLETQYF. The CDR3 region has the DNA TGCGCCAGCAGCCCGCACCCGGGATCGCTGGAGACCCAGTACTTC.

The chain has TRBV27 and TRBJ1-1, with D possibly TRBD1 on 5 matching bases. This CDR3 region has 15 residues. CDR1 and CDR2 from the germline V gene are MNHEY and SMNVEV (reference sequence). V was cut by 2 bases and J by 0 bases, with 10 bases left in between. CDR3 in DNA: TGTGCCAGCAGTTTAGGGGCAGAGATGAACACTGAAGCTTTCTTT. Protein sequence: CASSLGAEMNTEAFF.

This clonotype was observed a few times. The gene calls are TRBV7-8 and TRBJ1-2; 10 bases are shared with TRBD1. The trim removed 2 bases at V and 6 bases at J, leaving 9 bases unmatched. CDR3 length: 16 amino acids. CDR1 is SGHVS and CDR2 is FQNEAQ in the germline V gene. The CDR3 is CASSLYGTGAGDGYTF. The CDR3 coding sequence is TGTGCCAGCAGCTTATATGGGACAGGGGCCGGGGATGGCTACACCTTC. Complete variable domain (other parts from reference TRBV7-8 and TRBJ1-2): GAGVSQSPRYKVAKRGQDVALRCDPISGHVSLFWYQQALGQGPEFLTYFQNEAQLDKSGLPSDRFFAERPEGSVSTLKIQRTQQEDSAVYLCASSLYGTGAGDGYTFGSGTRLTVV.

This clonotype was seen only a few times. The gene calls are TRBV29-1 and TRBJ2-1, with 9 bases identical to TRBD2. After removal of 5 bases from V and 7 bases from J, the junction contained 6 bases not matched to a gene. The CDR3 consists of 13 residues. The germline V gene has CDR1 SQVTM and CDR2 ANQGSEA. CDR3 sequence (DNA): TGCAGCGTTACGAGCGGGAGGTCTAATGAGCAGTTCTTC. It is translated as CSVTSGRSNEQFF.

This clonotype was seen a handful of times. The gene calls are TRBV7-6 and TRBJ2-1; 7 nucleotides agree with TRBD2. V was clipped by 0 bases and J by 0 bases; unmatched bases: 8. CDR1 and CDR2 from the germline V gene are SGHVS and FNYEAQ. There are 18 residues in the CDR3. The CDR3 loop is CASSLASAGPSSYNEQFF. The CDR3 DNA sequence: TGTGCCAGCAGCTTAGCGTCAGCGGGACCGAGCTCCTACAATGAGCAGTTCTTC.

This clonotype showed up just a few times. The V gene is TRBV4-3, the J gene TRBJ2-1; perhaps D is TRBD1 or TRBD2 (5 bases each). Per the germline V gene, CDR1 is LGHNA and CDR2 is YSLEER. The CDR3 length is 14 residues. Between the trimmed V and J ends, which lost 2 bases and 9 bases, there was a span of 14 bases. Written as DNA, the CDR3 is TGCGCCAGCAGCCAACGGGACCAACGCATTGAGCAGTTCTTC. Amino acids: CASSQRDQRIEQFF.

The table lists this clonotype with a few counts. V is TRBV5-1 and J is TRBJ2-7, with D possibly matching TRBD1 (5 bases). This CDR3 contains 15 residues. Trimming stripped 4 bases from V and 5 bases from J, with 19 bases between. Germline CDR1 SGHRS, CDR2 YFSETQ. DNA for the CDR3: TGCGCCAGCAGCCGTGAACCGGCAGGGATCGACGAGCAGTACTTC. Protein sequence: CASSREPAGIDEQYF.

This clonotype showed up just a few times. The chain recombines TRBV25-1 with TRBJ2-7; 8 positions match TRBD2. The CDR3 is made up of 13 amino acids. Germline V CDR1 and CDR2: MGHDK, SYGVNS. With V trimmed by 8 bases and J by 5 bases, 8 bases remained unmatched. The CDR3 here is CASRSGGRNEQYF. The DNA for the CDR3 is TGTGCCAGCCGGTCGGGGGGGCGGAACGAGCAGTACTTC.

The chain links TRBV7-9 to TRBJ1-5, with 7 bases aligning to TRBD1. The CDR3 is 14 amino acids. CDR1 and CDR2 from the germline V gene are SEHNR and FQNEAQ (reference sequence). Trimming at V came to 4 bases and at J to 4 bases, leaving 4 bases not matched to a gene. In DNA form, the CDR3 reads TGTGCCAGCAGCTCGGGACAGACGAATCAGCCCCAGCATTTT. Translating it yields CASSSGQTNQPQHF.

The rearrangement joins TRBV5-5 to TRBJ2-1; D may be TRBD1 or TRBD2 (7 bases each). The V gene lost 2 bases and the J gene lost 6 bases, with 15 bases spanning the gap. The CDR3 runs to 15 residues. In germline, CDR1 is SGHKS, CDR2 YYEKEE (reference sequence). The CDR3 reads CASSFPQGGSNEQFF. The CDR3 nucleotides are TGTGCCAGCAGCTTTCCGCAGGGGGGGTCCAATGAGCAGTTCTTC.

This chain links TRBV7-9 with TRBJ2-7; D unresolved. V gave up 4 bases and J gave up 0 bases, with 16 bases separating them. Germline CDR1 reads SEHNR; CDR2 reads FQNEAQ (reference sequence). The CDR3 spans 16 residues. CDR3 bases: TGTGCCAGCAGCTCCACCCTCCGGGCAGCCTCCTACGAGCAGTACTTC. Encoded protein: CASSSTLRAASYEQYF.

The chain is built from TRBV10-3 and TRBJ2-6; 11 nucleotides agree with TRBD2. The CDR3 is made up of 19 amino acids. Unmatched junction bases numbered 16, after V lost 10 bases and J lost 2 bases. CDR1 is ENHRY and CDR2 is SYGVKD in the germline V gene. CDR3 coding DNA: TGTGCCACCTCCAGACTAGCGGGGATTACAGACGCTGGGGCCAACGTCCTGACTTTC. It specifies CATSRLAGITDAGANVLTF.

The V call is TRBV4-2, the J call TRBJ2-1, with TRBD1 matching 9 bases. Germline V gene lookup returns CDR1 LGHNA and CDR2 YNFKEQ. V gave up 1 base and J gave up 10 bases; unmatched junction bases: 8. The CDR3 is 15 amino acids. Here the CDR3 reads CASSQGTGDSREQFF. As DNA, the CDR3 is TGTGCCAGCAGCCAAGGGACAGGGGATTCACGGGAGCAGTTCTTC.